This TCR beta chain appears in the sequencing data of a study of blood T cell repertoires in COVID-19. The wider study: Researchers got acute and convalescent COVID-19 samples from the United States, Italy and Spain. Sources were T cells, B-cell-depleted T cells, or PBMCs; the material itself was cDNA or gDNA.

In the authors' workflow: Reference gene primer amplification yielded estimated nucleated cell counts. Only in-frame clones appear in the TCRdb table, and some are missing; sequencing was by immunoSEQ multiplex PCR. Clone size and V and J calls were adopted from that table, with D and trimming inferred from the DNA. In the table there are under 150,000 clones, 84% of which are singletons. CDR1 and CDR2 from the germline V gene are MGHDK and SYGVNS. The CDR3 length is 13 residues. The ends lost 5 bases at V and 5 bases at J; junction bases unmatched: 5. This clone was detected ten times or more. J is TRBJ2-7 and V is TRBV25-1, with 8 bases matching TRBD1. Sequencing input: peripheral blood. This TCR was recovered from a man between 60 and 70 years old with acute or convalescent COVID-19. CDR3 sequence: CASSSRGQNEQYF. CDR3 nucleotides: TGTGCCAGCAGTAGCAGGGGGCAAAACGAGCAGTACTTC.